This entry lists 27 T cell receptor beta chains sequenced from one sample in a study of blood T cell repertoires in COVID-19. The method was immunoSEQ multiplex PCR; TCRdb's version includes in-frame clones alone and lacks a portion of them. The sample lists about 200,000 clones, 75% to 90% occurring once. The sample comprised peripheral blood. These receptors were taken from a man aged 40-49 years with acute or convalescent COVID-19.

V and J are TRBV18 and TRBJ2-5, with TRBD2 as a possible D gene (7 bases). Trimming stripped 5 bases from V and 0 bases from J, with 13 bases between. Germline CDR1 KGHSH, CDR2 LQKENI. The CDR3 contains 15 residues. CDR3 in amino acids: CASSRAGAHQETQYF. CDR3 nucleotides: TGTGCCAGCTCAAGGGCGGGGGCCCACCAAGAGACCCAGTACTTC.

The chain employs TRBV7-9 and TRBJ1-1; 9 bases align to TRBD1. Per the germline V gene, CDR1 is SEHNR and CDR2 is FQNEAQ (reference sequence). The CDR3 has 14 amino acids. V trimming: 1 base; J trimming: 7 bases; junction bases outside the gene matches: 4. CDR3 coding DNA: TGTGCCAGCAGCTTAGTGGGACAGGGAATTGAAGCTTTCTTT. Its translation: CASSLVGQGIEAFF. The entire variable domain, with the rest obtained from reference TRBV7-9 and TRBJ1-1, is as follows: DTGVSQNPRHKITKRGQNVTFRCDPISEHNRLYWYRQTLGQGPEFLTYFQNEAQLEKSRLLSDRFSAERPKGSFSTLEIQRTEQGDSAMYLCASSLVGQGIEAFFGQGTRLTVV.

V gene TRBV6-2 or TRBV6-3 combines with J gene TRBJ2-7; maybe TRBD1 (5 bases). Germline V CDR1 and CDR2: MNHEY, SVGEGT. This CDR3 is built from 14 residues. Trimming took off 5 bases at V and 5 bases at J, with 16 bases between the two ends. The CDR3 here is CASSIDSKRHEQYF. The CDR3 DNA reads TGTGCCAGCAGTATCGACAGTAAACGTCACGAGCAGTACTTC.

In this sample, this clone turned up a few times. The gene calls are TRBV4-2 and TRBJ2-1; D might be TRBD1 (6 bases). V was cut by 3 bases and J by 0 bases, with 9 bases left in between. The CDR3 covers 15 residues. Germline V gene data show CDR1 as LGHNA and CDR2 as YNFKEQ. CDR3 DNA sequence: TGTGCCAGCAGCCAGGGCAGGGGCTCCTACAATGAGCAGTTCTTC. It specifies CASSQGRGSYNEQFF.

The chain employs TRBV5-1 and TRBJ1-3, with D possibly TRBD1 on 6 matching bases. Germline assignment: CDR1 SGHRS and CDR2 YFSETQ. The CDR3 is 15 residues long. V lost 5 bases, J lost 0 bases, and 12 bases lay in between. This CDR3 reads CASRSGTPSGNTIYF. The CDR3, as DNA: TGCGCCAGCAGATCCGGGACACCCTCTGGAAACACCATATATTTT.

The chain joins TRBV18 to TRBJ2-7; D remains ambiguous. The CDR3 runs 12 residues. V was cut by 3 bases and J by 7 bases, with 10 bases left in between. Germline V gives CDR1 KGHSH, CDR2 LQKENI. CDR3 sequence: CASSPQIGEQYF. For the CDR3, the DNA is TGTGCCAGCTCACCCCAGATCGGGGAGCAGTACTTC.

The chain is built from TRBV2 and TRBJ1-1; TRBD1 is a possible D gene (5 bases). There are 14 residues in the CDR3. Trimming left V 2 bases short and J 5 bases short, with 12 bases between. Germline V lookup: CDR1 SNHLY, CDR2 FYNNEI. CDR3 in DNA: TGTGCCAGCAGTGAAAGCAGGGAGGGGACTGAAGCTTTCTTT. Translation gives CASSESREGTEAFF.

This clone has more than one count but fewer than ten. The chain uses TRBV4-3 and TRBJ2-7, with D tentatively TRBD1 (5 bases). Germline V CDR1 and CDR2: LGHNA, YSLEER. The CDR3 length is 15 residues. V was trimmed by 0 bases and J by 0 bases, leaving 9 bases between them. CDR3 sequence reads: CASSQDSGPSYEQYF. In DNA, the CDR3 is TGCGCCAGCAGCCAAGATTCAGGGCCCTCCTACGAGCAGTACTTC.

The chain links TRBV6-5 to TRBJ1-2, with TRBD1 matching 7 bases. In germline, CDR1 is MNHEY, CDR2 SVGAGI. The CDR3 contains 14 residues. J gave up 4 bases and V 6 bases, and 8 bases lay outside the gene matches. CDR3 DNA: TGTGCCAGCAGCTTGGACAGGAGTCCCTATGGCTACACCTTC. This codes for CASSLDRSPYGYTF.

Here the CDR3 DNA reads TGTGCCAGCAGCCCCTTTGGAGTCCCCACCTACGAGCAGTACTTC. Encoded protein: CASSPFGVPTYEQYF. The rearrangement links TRBV6-6 to TRBJ2-7; unclear D gene. This CDR3 is 15 amino acids long. Germline V gene data show CDR1 as MNHNY and CDR2 as SVGAGI (reference sequence). The germline V and J ends were trimmed by 6 bases and 2 bases, with 17 bases remaining between them.

This sequence joins TRBV11-2 and TRBJ2-2; tentatively, D is TRBD1 (5 bases). The length of the CDR3 is 15 residues. The V end lost 2 bases, the J end lost 0 bases, and 7 bases lay between the germline ends. Germline V CDR1 and CDR2: SGHAT, FQNNGV. Written as DNA, the CDR3 is TGTGCCAGCAGCTTACGCAGGGCGAACACCGGGGAGCTGTTTTTT. Translating it yields CASSLRRANTGELFF.

This chain joins TRBV7-2 and TRBJ2-5; 10 bases are a match to TRBD1. The J segment lost 4 bases and the V segment lost 4 bases, leaving 3 bases of the junction unmatched. Germline CDR1 SGHTA, CDR2 FQGNSA. The CDR3 runs to 14 residues. This chain's CDR3 is CASSYGTGVETQYF. The CDR3 DNA reads as TGTGCCAGCAGCTATGGGACAGGGGTAGAGACCCAGTACTTC.

The chain carries TRBV6-1 and TRBJ1-3; D not resolved. Trimming took off 2 bases at V and 7 bases at J, with 12 bases between the two ends. Germline-derived CDR1 and CDR2 are MNHNS and SASEGT. There are 14 residues in the CDR3. For the CDR3, the DNA is TGTGCCAGCAGTGAATCGTGGTCCCGGAACACCATATATTTT. Encoded protein: CASSESWSRNTIYF.

This rearrangement joins TRBV5-5 to TRBJ1-1, with unresolved D. CDR1 is SGHKS and CDR2 is YYEKEE in the germline V gene (reference sequence). V was clipped by 1 base and J by 5 bases, with 3 bases between them. The CDR3 covers 11 residues. The CDR3 is CASSLRTEAFF. The CDR3 region has the DNA TGTGCCAGCAGCTTGCGGACTGAAGCTTTCTTT.

This clone occurred a few times. The chain is built from TRBV5-4 and TRBJ2-1; D is unresolved. This CDR3 spans 15 amino acids. V dropped 0 bases and J dropped 1 base, with 8 bases sitting between them. Germline-derived CDR1 and CDR2 are SGHNT and YYREEE (reference sequence). CDR3: CASSLGPSSYNEQFF. CDR3 nucleotides: TGTGCCAGCAGCTTGGGCCCTAGTTCCTACAATGAGCAGTTCTTC.

V gene TRBV24-1 combines with J gene TRBJ2-2; 8 bases fit TRBD2. CDR1 and CDR2 (germline): KGHDR, SFDVKD. This CDR3 contains 13 residues. The J segment lost 5 bases and the V segment lost 9 bases, leaving 4 bases of the junction unmatched. CDR3 DNA: TGTGCCACCGGGACTAGGGAAACCGGGGAGCTGTTTTTT. Its protein product is CATGTRETGELFF.

The rearrangement joins TRBV5-5 to TRBJ1-1, with 8 bases aligning to TRBD1. Germline V gives CDR1 SGHKS, CDR2 YYEKEE (reference sequence). V shed 6 bases and J 1 base; nucleotides not matched to a gene: 5. The CDR3 covers 14 residues. The CDR3: CASTGQGGNTEAFF. CDR3 bases: TGTGCCAGCACCGGACAGGGAGGGAACACTGAAGCTTTCTTT.

The rearrangement links TRBV28 to TRBJ1-2; a possible D gene is TRBD1 (6 bases). Germline CDR1 is MDHEN and CDR2 is SYDVKM. The CDR3 runs 18 residues. V lost 2 bases to trimming and J lost 4 bases, with 23 bases between them. CDR3 sequence (DNA): TGTGCCAGCAGTTTACCCCCTTCCGGGACAAGTAAGAGCTATGGCTACACCTTC. It codes for CASSLPPSGTSKSYGYTF.

The chain employs TRBV19 and TRBJ2-3; TRBD2 is a possible D gene (6 bases). The CDR3 is 15 amino acids. Germline V gene lookup returns CDR1 LNHDA and CDR2 SQIVND (reference sequence). The V gene lost 4 bases and the J gene lost 2 bases, with 13 bases spanning the gap. CDR3 in DNA: TGTGCCAGTAGTAGGCGGGGAGTTGACACAGATACGCAGTATTTT. Its translation: CASSRRGVDTDTQYF.

The V call is TRBV6-5, the J call TRBJ2-7, with D possibly being TRBD1 (6 bases). The ends were cut back, 3 bases at V and 0 bases at J, with 15 bases in the middle. Germline V gene lookup returns CDR1 MNHEY and CDR2 SVGAGI. The CDR3 length is 16 residues. The chain's CDR3 is CASSYTSGQFSYEQYF. DNA for the CDR3: TGTGCCAGCAGTTATACCTCCGGACAGTTCTCCTACGAGCAGTACTTC.

The V call is TRBV7-8, the J call TRBJ1-2, with TRBD1 as a possible D gene (6 bases). Trimming stripped 2 bases from V and 7 bases from J, with 23 bases between. CDR1 and CDR2 from the germline V gene are SGHVS and FQNEAQ. The CDR3 covers 17 residues. CDR3 amino acids: CASSLRQASLQLGGYTF. For the CDR3, the DNA is TGTGCCAGCAGCTTACGACAGGCCTCCCTCCAATTGGGTGGCTACACCTTC. The full variable domain, rest sourced from reference TRBV7-8 and TRBJ1-2, is GAGVSQSPRYKVAKRGQDVALRCDPISGHVSLFWYQQALGQGPEFLTYFQNEAQLDKSGLPSDRFFAERPEGSVSTLKIQRTQQEDSAVYLCASSLRQASLQLGGYTFGSGTRLTVV.

The V gene is TRBV5-4, the J gene TRBJ1-2; 8 bases are shared with TRBD1. This CDR3 region has 14 residues. The V gene's germline CDR1 is SGHNT and CDR2 YYREEE (reference sequence). With V trimmed by 1 base and J by 8 bases, 7 bases remained unmatched. CDR3 amino acids: CASSLNQGAGGYTF. The CDR3 DNA follows: TGTGCCAGCAGCTTGAACCAGGGGGCAGGGGGCTACACCTTC.

The chain joins TRBV24-1 to TRBJ2-1, with TRBD2 matching 8 bases. This CDR3 contains 16 residues. V dropped 4 bases and J dropped 2; count of bases not matched to a gene: 6. Germline CDR1 KGHDR, CDR2 SFDVKD. CDR3 amino acids: CATSDLSGGAYNEQFF. For the CDR3, the DNA is TGTGCCACCAGTGACCTAAGCGGGGGCGCCTACAATGAGCAGTTCTTC.

This sequence joins TRBV29-1 and TRBJ2-1; tentative D call: TRBD1 (6 bases). Looked up from germline, CDR1 is SQVTM and CDR2 is ANQGSEA. Between the trimmed V and J ends, which lost 8 bases and 7 bases, there was a span of 12 bases. The CDR3 spans 11 residues. The CDR3 region is CSILRGNEQFF. DNA for the CDR3: TGCAGCATCCTAAGGGGGAATGAGCAGTTCTTC.

The V call is TRBV5-1, the J call TRBJ2-3; weak D call: TRBD1 (6 bases). Germline CDR1 SGHRS, CDR2 YFSETQ. V was cut by 5 bases and J by 3 bases, with 19 bases left in between. The CDR3 loop spans 16 amino acids. CDR3 residues: CASRYFTGILTDTQYF. In nucleotides, the CDR3 is TGCGCCAGCAGATACTTTACAGGGATTTTAACAGATACGCAGTATTTT.

The CDR3 sequence is CASRESNQPQHF. DNA of the CDR3: TGTGCCAGCCGGGAGAGCAATCAGCCCCAGCATTTT. J is TRBJ1-5 and V is TRBV2; D not resolved. CDR3 length: 12 residues. Looked up from germline, CDR1 is SNHLY and CDR2 is FYNNEI. The V end lost 8 bases, the J end lost 1 base, and 6 bases lay between the germline ends.

The chain recombines TRBV4-1 with TRBJ1-1; 9 bases line up with TRBD1. Germline V gives CDR1 MGHRA, CDR2 YSYEKL. The J segment lost 5 bases and the V segment lost 5 bases, leaving 9 bases of the junction unmatched. The CDR3 contains 15 residues. CDR3 sequence (DNA): TGCGCCAGCAGCGACAGACAGGGGGGTCGGACTGAAGCTTTCTTT. It specifies CASSDRQGGRTEAFF.